This TCR beta chain was sequenced in a study of PD-1 blockade in classical Hodgkin lymphoma (dated by TCRdb to 2018 to 2020). For context, the study as a whole: Nivolumab dosing was 3 mg/kg intravenously every 2 weeks, continuing until either disease progression or unacceptable toxicity. The study used TCR beta sequencing and CyTOF to define a peripheral blood immune signature of response to PD-1 blockade in classical Hodgkin lymphoma.

Interpreted using the paper, the time point label stands for: cycle 1 day 1 (C1D1), immediately before nivolumab initiation. Every trial patient had relapsed after autologous stem cell transplantation, and cohorts A, B and C differed in prior brentuximab vedotin exposure. The trial cohort was composed of some 57 patients with relapsed/refractory classical Hodgkin lymphoma, for whom complete response, partial response or progressive disease was recorded as best overall response. Trial patients were treated with single-agent nivolumab in the multi-cohort phase II CheckMate 205 trial. An independent review committee assessed best overall response using the 2007 International Working Group response criteria. Trial PBMCs were obtained immediately prior to nivolumab initiation (C1D1) and on therapy at cycle 2 day 1 and cycle 4 day 1. Peripheral blood was collected in 8 mL Vacutainer Cell Preparation Tubes, from which PBMCs were isolated by centrifugation and then cryopreserved.

General study outcomes and caveats: Lower diversity was observed in patients in whom nivolumab was started less than 1 year after ASCT, and these patients were excluded from later analyses so that confounding by immune reconstitution would be avoided. Only a single clinical trial cohort was studied, and what caused the repertoire differences, possibly disease activity or prior therapy, remained undefined. Newly diagnosed patients were reported to have lower baseline TCR diversity than healthy donors, and relapsed/refractory patients were reported to have lower baseline TCR diversity still. Trial patients with a complete response had baseline diversity similar to that of newly diagnosed patients, while partial responders and progressors had significantly lower diversity. CD4+ but not CD8+ TCR diversity rose significantly by C4D1 (p=0.0027 vs p=0.16), most apparent in complete responders (p=0.02).

The Qiagen DNeasy kit was used to extract genomic DNA both from unsorted PBMCs and from the negatively selected CD4+ and CD8+ fractions. Using primers that anneal to V and J segments, immunoSEQ multiplex PCR amplified the TCR beta CDR3 regions. Amplification bias was minimized using a synthetic immune receptor repertoire, and residual bias was removed computationally after sequencing. For the original study's pipeline: Repertoire diversity was quantified as the Shannon entropy index using custom Python scripts. Unsorted, CD4+ and CD8+ repertoires were examined separately, except in combined analyses, for which CD4+ and CD8+ sequences were merged in silico. A clone was considered expanded if an increase in frequency of at least 2-fold after treatment relative to C1D1 was found, and a pseudocount of 0.5 was applied to clones undetected at baseline. Singleton clones were defined as clones with 0 or 1 copy at C1D1, and non-singleton clones were defined as clones with 2 or more copies. Clones expanded in unsorted samples were annotated as CD4+, CD8+ or unknown by matching protein sequences in sorted samples from the same patient. Wilcoxon tests on paired samples were used to test changes in diversity from C1D1 to C4D1. TCRdb mirrors the immuneACCESS table, restricted to in-frame sequences. Some clones are absent from its copies; in checked studies, under half trace to an unresolved V gene, and the reason for the others is unknown. That table gives V, J and clone size, and the DNA gave D and trimming. Recorded for this sample are almost 100,000 clones; roughly 90% of them occurred a single time. Clones ranked in the top ten supply 2.8% of the sample.

Concerning this clone itself: Its recognized antigen is unknown. No base qualities exist here, and no much larger clone lies one base off it.

Inclusive of the bounding cysteine and phenylalanine, the CDR3 is 15 residues long. Kept here is only the CDR3 DNA, which spans 45 bases and is read in frame from base 1. V was cut back by 4 bases and J by 3 bases, leaving a gap of 17 bases between them. Reading the germline V gene (reference sequence) gives CDR1 SGHNT and CDR2 YYREEE. The clonotype comes from a human donor with classical Hodgkin lymphoma. The chain links TRBV5-4 with TRBJ2-7, and the D gene may be TRBD2, 6 bases matching. The sequencing here drew on peripheral blood mononuclear cells (PBMCs), taken at baseline. The CDR3 sequence is CASSPLGGSYYEQYF. The nucleotides are TGTGCCAGCAGCCCCCTGGGAGGAAGCTACTACGAGCAGTACTTC.